The 27 T cell receptor beta chains reported below all come from one sample, sequenced in a study of Tregs in tolerant kidney transplant recipients. Some clones are missing from TCRdb's copy, which holds only in-frame ones; the method was immunoSEQ multiplex PCR. The table shows around 98,000 clones, with roughly 93% occurring only once. Material: CD4+ T cells from blood, obtained before the transplant. These receptors all come from a human donor who received a combined kidney and bone marrow transplant.

The chain employs TRBV10-3 and TRBJ2-2; D is perhaps TRBD2 (5 bases). The germline CDR1 and CDR2 sequences are ENHRY and SYGVKD. This CDR3 comprises 14 residues. Trimming stripped 8 bases from V and 0 bases from J, with 10 bases between. This chain's CDR3 is CAIGRAPNTGELFF. The CDR3 DNA is TGTGCCATCGGGCGGGCACCGAACACCGGGGAGCTGTTTTTT.

This chain links TRBV28 with TRBJ2-5, with 9 bases that match TRBD1. V lost 3 bases to trimming and J lost 5 bases; unmatched junction nucleotides: 7. Germline CDR1 is MDHEN and CDR2 is SYDVKM. This CDR3 comprises 15 residues. Here the CDR3 reads CASSLGGTGMETQYF. Here the CDR3 DNA reads TGTGCCAGCAGTTTGGGAGGGACAGGGATGGAGACCCAGTACTTC.

The rearrangement uses TRBV29-1 and TRBJ1-1; D possibly corresponds to TRBD1 (6 bases). CDR3 length equals 14 residues. Germline CDR1 reads SQVTM; CDR2 reads ANQGSEA. V lost 2 bases and J lost 0, with 10 bases in between. CDR3 DNA sequence: TGCAGCGTTGAAAATGACAGGCTGAACACTGAAGCTTTCTTT. Translated: CSVENDRLNTEAFF.

The V call is TRBV13, the J call TRBJ2-5, with 9 bases fitting TRBD2. The V and J ends lost 8 bases and 0 bases, in that order; junction bases with no gene match: 7. The CDR3 totals 15 residues. Germline CDR1 reads PRHDT; CDR2 reads FYEKMQ (reference sequence). The CDR3 spells CASDRAGGHQETQYF. CDR3 DNA: TGTGCCAGCGACAGGGCGGGGGGGCACCAAGAGACCCAGTACTTC.

The chain joins TRBV6-5 to TRBJ2-6, with a tentative D call TRBD1 (6 bases). The CDR3 length is 15 residues. Germline assignment: CDR1 MNHEY and CDR2 SVGAGI. V shed 6 bases and J shed 3 bases, with 12 bases lying between them. CDR3 coding DNA: TGTGCCAGCAGACTCAGGGGTGGTGGGGCCAACGTCCTGACTTTC. This sequence encodes CASRLRGGGANVLTF.

This clone was recorded once. This chain links TRBV9 with TRBJ1-2; the match to TRBD1 covers 12 bases. The CDR3 covers 16 residues. Germline lookup yields CDR1 SGDLS and CDR2 YYNGEE. V shed 3 bases and J 4 bases; nucleotides not matched to a gene: 7. The CDR3 bases are TGTGCCAGCAGCGCCACGGGACAGGGGGCGACCTATGGCTACACCTTC. This gives the protein CASSATGQGATYGYTF. The complete variable domain, with remaining parts taken from reference TRBV9 and TRBJ1-2, reads DSGVTQTPKHLITATGQRVTLRCSPRSGDLSVYWYQQSLDQGLQFLIQYYNGEERAKGNILERFSAQQFPDLHSELNLSSLELGDSALYFCASSATGQGATYGYTFGSGTRLTVV.

J is TRBJ2-3 and V is TRBV5-4, with 8 bases that match TRBD2. There are 14 residues in the CDR3. Germline V lookup: CDR1 SGHNT, CDR2 YYREEE (reference sequence). After removal of 3 bases from V and 4 bases from J, the junction contained 4 bases not matched to a gene. CDR3 bases: TGTGCCAGCAGCTCGGGGGGGGGTGCAGATACGCAGTATTTT. Its protein is CASSSGGGADTQYF.

J is TRBJ2-4 and V is TRBV28, with D possibly being TRBD2 (6 bases). The CDR3 spans 15 residues. V was pared by 7 bases and J by 0 bases, with 13 bases between. Germline V gene data show CDR1 as MDHEN and CDR2 as SYDVKM. For the CDR3, the DNA is TGTGCCAGCATCCCGGGCGGGATAGCCAAAAACATTCAGTACTTC. This translates into CASIPGGIAKNIQYF.

The genes are TRBV5-6 and TRBJ1-1; 8 bases map to TRBD1. The junction had 1 base not matched to a gene; V was cut back by 1 base and J by 5 bases. Per germline, CDR1 SGHDT and CDR2 YYEEEE. The CDR3 runs 13 residues. CDR3 in DNA: TGTGCCAGCAGCTTGACAGGGGGGACTGAAGCTTTCTTT. It specifies CASSLTGGTEAFF.

In its sample, this clone was seen once. Written as DNA, the CDR3 is TGTGCCAGCAGTGAATCTGGGACAGTCGCCTACGAGCAGTACTTC. Translated: CASSESGTVAYEQYF. The V and J genes are TRBV25-1 and TRBJ2-7, with 7 bases fitting TRBD1. V trimming: 1 base; J trimming: 2 bases; junction bases outside the gene matches: 5. CDR1 and CDR2 from the germline V gene are MGHDK and SYGVNS. The CDR3 consists of 15 residues.

The chain combines TRBV7-2 with TRBJ2-1; D is undetermined. The V end lost 1 base, the J end lost 4 bases, and 8 bases lay between the germline ends. CDR3 length equals 14 residues. CDR1 is SGHTA, CDR2 FQGNSA, per germline. The CDR3 sequence: CASSLGGPYNEQFF. The CDR3 coding sequence is TGTGCCAGCAGCTTAGGTGGCCCTTACAATGAGCAGTTCTTC.

This chain connects TRBV7-3 to TRBJ2-3; 8 bases fit TRBD1. J gave up 2 bases and V 2 bases, and 6 bases lay outside the gene matches. CDR1 is SGHTA, CDR2 FQGTGA, per germline. This CDR3 contains 16 residues. The CDR3 DNA reads TGTGCCAGCAGCTTACAGGGGGCGGAATTCACAGATACGCAGTATTTT. Residues: CASSLQGAEFTDTQYF.

The chain carries TRBV10-3 and TRBJ2-2; weak D call: TRBD1 (6 bases). CDR1 and CDR2 (germline): ENHRY, SYGVKD. Trimming shortened V by 4 bases and J by 6 bases, and 15 bases separated the two germline ends. This CDR3 is built from 15 residues. The CDR3, as DNA: TGTGCCATCAGTGGATCTCAGGGGAAACCCGGGGAGCTGTTTTTT. Translating gives CAISGSQGKPGELFF.

The chain is built from TRBV5-1 and TRBJ2-1; D uncertain. Trimming removed 0 bases from V and 12 bases from J, with 13 bases in between. Germline V gene lookup returns CDR1 SGHRS and CDR2 YFSETQ. The CDR3 runs to 13 residues. CDR3 DNA: TGCGCCAGCAGCTTGGCCCAGACTCCGGGGCAGTTCTTC. Its protein product is CASSLAQTPGQFF.

The J gene is TRBJ2-1, the V gene TRBV7-9, with D uncertain. Germline CDR1 is SEHNR and CDR2 is FQNEAQ (reference sequence). Trimming shortened V by 1 base and J by 0 bases, and 7 bases separated the two germline ends. The CDR3 spans 15 residues. Written as DNA, the CDR3 is TGTGCCAGCAGCTTAGGTTTCGGCTCCTACAATGAGCAGTTCTTC. Protein product: CASSLGFGSYNEQFF.

The chain couples TRBV18 to TRBJ1-5; 7 bases line up with TRBD1. V lost 2 bases to trimming and J lost 6 bases; unmatched junction nucleotides: 4. Per germline, CDR1 KGHSH and CDR2 LQKENI. The CDR3 extends over 14 amino acids. DNA of the CDR3: TGTGCCAGCTCACCAGCAGGGGGTTTTCAGCCCCAGCATTTT. Protein: CASSPAGGFQPQHF. The whole variable domain, remainder taken from reference TRBV18 and TRBJ1-5, is NAGVMQNPRHLVRRRGQEARLRCSPMKGHSHVYWYRQLPEEGLKFMVYLQKENIIDESGMPKERFSAEFPKEGPSILRIQQVVRGDSAAYFCASSPAGGFQPQHFGDGTRLSIL.

The chain carries TRBV9 and TRBJ1-5, with D tentatively TRBD1 (6 bases). The CDR3 covers 14 residues. The V end was cut by 0 bases, the J end by 6 bases, with 10 bases between. The germline gives CDR1 SGDLS, CDR2 YYNGEE. DNA for the CDR3: TGTGCCAGCAGCGTAGATTTCAGGGGTCAGCCCCAGCATTTT. Residues: CASSVDFRGQPQHF. The variable domain in full, with the rest retrieved from reference TRBV9 and TRBJ1-5, is DSGVTQTPKHLITATGQRVTLRCSPRSGDLSVYWYQQSLDQGLQFLIQYYNGEERAKGNILERFSAQQFPDLHSELNLSSLELGDSALYFCASSVDFRGQPQHFGDGTRLSIL.

This clone was observed a few times. The chain recombines TRBV28 with TRBJ1-3, with 10 nucleotides matching TRBD1. V was pared by 4 bases and J by 8 bases, with 2 bases of the junction left unmatched. CDR1 and CDR2 from the germline V gene are MDHEN and SYDVKM. CDR3 length: 13 amino acids. CDR3 protein: CASSSTGGDTIYF. In DNA, the CDR3 is TGTGCCAGCAGTTCGACAGGGGGCGACACCATATATTTT.

The genes are TRBV28 and TRBJ2-2; maybe TRBD1 (5 bases). This CDR3 comprises 15 residues. Germline assignment: CDR1 MDHEN and CDR2 SYDVKM. V was trimmed by 4 bases and J by 6 bases, leaving 15 bases between them. The CDR3 region is CASSSPSSGSGELFF. For the CDR3, the DNA is TGTGCCAGCAGTTCCCCATCCTCAGGGTCCGGGGAGCTGTTTTTT.

The J gene is TRBJ2-2, the V gene TRBV5-1, with 7 nucleotides matching TRBD1. With V trimmed by 3 bases and J by 3 bases, 5 bases remained unmatched. The germline gives CDR1 SGHRS, CDR2 YFSETQ. This CDR3 region has 15 residues. DNA of the CDR3: TGCGCCAGCAGCTCGGGACAGCAACACACCGGGGAGCTGTTTTTT. Encoded protein: CASSSGQQHTGELFF.

This clone showed up just a few times. The J gene is TRBJ1-4, the V gene TRBV7-9, with D perhaps TRBD1 (6 bases). This CDR3 is built from 13 residues. Germline V gene sequence: CDR1 SEHNR, CDR2 FQNEAQ (reference sequence). The V and J ends lost 0 bases and 10 bases respectively, with 9 bases between them. Here the CDR3 reads CASSLANRAKLFF. The CDR3 bases are TGTGCCAGCAGCTTAGCCAACAGGGCAAAACTGTTTTTT.

The rearrangement uses TRBV2 and TRBJ1-5; 7 nucleotides align to TRBD1. The CDR3 runs to 15 residues. V shed 9 bases and J 0 bases; nucleotides not matched to a gene: 8. Germline CDR1 SNHLY, CDR2 FYNNEI. The CDR3 loop reads CASKLQGDSNQPQHF. The CDR3 DNA reads as TGTGCCAGTAAACTGCAGGGGGATAGCAATCAGCCCCAGCATTTT.

J is TRBJ1-3 and V is TRBV18; the D is unclear. This CDR3 comprises 16 residues. Trimming shortened V by 2 bases and J by 0 bases, and 11 bases separated the two germline ends. Germline V lookup: CDR1 KGHSH, CDR2 LQKENI. CDR3: CASSPNPVPSGNTIYF. The CDR3 DNA sequence: TGTGCCAGCTCACCAAATCCGGTCCCCTCTGGAAACACCATATATTTT.

The chain employs TRBV28 and TRBJ2-1; 14 nucleotides align to TRBD2. There are 15 residues in the CDR3. After removal of 6 bases from V and 9 bases from J, the junction contained 7 bases not matched to a gene. Germline CDR1 MDHEN, CDR2 SYDVKM. CDR3 DNA: TGTGCCAGCAGGGAGACTAGCGGGGGGGCGCCTGAGCAGTTCTTC. It is translated as CASRETSGGAPEQFF.

The chain joins TRBV6-5 to TRBJ1-2; TRBD1 agrees at 7 bases. Germline V gives CDR1 MNHEY, CDR2 SVGAGI. Trimming cost V 6 bases and J 5 bases; bases outside gene matches: 12. The CDR3 runs to 15 residues. CDR3 amino acids: CASRRQGGGVYGYTF. The CDR3 DNA reads TGTGCCAGCAGGCGGCAAGGAGGGGGCGTGTATGGCTACACCTTC.

This chain joins TRBV7-9 and TRBJ1-3, with 9 positions matching TRBD1. The germline V gene encodes CDR1 SEHNR and CDR2 FQNEAQ (reference sequence). This CDR3 has 16 amino acids. With V trimmed by 5 bases and J by 8 bases, 13 bases remained unmatched. CDR3 region: CASSPFTGGFLYTIYF. The CDR3 DNA follows: TGTGCCAGCAGCCCCTTCACAGGGGGCTTTTTATACACCATATATTTT.

The V gene is TRBV7-2, the J gene TRBJ2-2; 11 positions agree with TRBD2. The V and J ends lost 2 bases and 5 bases, in that order; junction bases with no gene match: 4. The length of the CDR3 is 16 residues. Germline V gene data show CDR1 as SGHTA and CDR2 as FQGNSA. In nucleotides, the CDR3 is TGTGCCAGCAGCTTAACTAGCGGGAGTGGTACCGGGGAGCTGTTTTTT. Amino acid sequence: CASSLTSGSGTGELFF.